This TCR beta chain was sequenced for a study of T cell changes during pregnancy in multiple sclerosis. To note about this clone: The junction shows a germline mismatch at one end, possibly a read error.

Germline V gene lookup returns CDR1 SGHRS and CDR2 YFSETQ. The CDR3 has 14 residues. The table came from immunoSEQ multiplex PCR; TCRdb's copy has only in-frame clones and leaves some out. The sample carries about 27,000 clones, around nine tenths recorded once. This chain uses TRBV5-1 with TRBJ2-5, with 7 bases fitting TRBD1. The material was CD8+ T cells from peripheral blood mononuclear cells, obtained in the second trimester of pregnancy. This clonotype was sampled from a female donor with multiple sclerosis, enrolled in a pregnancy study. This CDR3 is CASRLDRLIETQYF. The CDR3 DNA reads TGCGCCAGCAGATTGGACAGGCTAATAGAGACCCAGTACTTC.